These 19 T cell receptor beta chains were sequenced from one sample in a study of tumor and adjacent non-tumor tissue in lung cancer. This sample's RNA came from whole unsorted tissue. The library came from three nested PCR rounds adapted from ARM-PCR protocols. MiXCR was run by TCRdb on the multiplex PCR reads, yielding one entry per CDR3 protein. The data contain about 120,000 distinct CDR3 sequences, 55% to 75% of them singletons. The sample consisted of lung tumor tissue. The receptors derive from a man aged 30 to 39 with non-small cell lung cancer.

By share, this clonotype ranks as medium-sized. This sequence joins TRBV20-1 and TRBJ2-1; no firm D call. The CDR3 is made up of 14 amino acids. Germline lookup yields CDR1 DFQATT and CDR2 SNEGSKA (reference sequence). The V gene lost 0 bases and the J gene lost 0 bases, with 6 bases spanning the gap. This CDR3 is CSARDLRSYNEQFF. DNA of the CDR3: TGCAGTGCTAGAGATCTCCGCTCCTACAATGAGCAGTTCTTC.

Details on this clonotype: One junction end does not reproduce the germline sequence, and a read error may be involved. The chain carries TRBV11-2 and TRBJ1-1, with D unclear. Germline V gives CDR1 SGHAT, CDR2 FQNNGV. This CDR3 contains 15 residues. The CDR3 DNA reads as TGTCCCAGCAGCTTTTCTCATACAGTGAGCACTGAAGCTTTCTTT. It encodes CPSSFSHTVSTEAFF.

For this clonotype: No conserved phenylalanine or tryptophan is present at the end of the CDR3, so a read error is the likely explanation. The V call is TRBV4-2, the J call TRBJ2-2, with a weak D call TRBD2 (5 bases). The V and J ends lost 6 bases and 0 bases respectively, with 20 bases between them. Per germline, CDR1 LGHNA and CDR2 YNFKEQ. The CDR3 covers 18 residues. In DNA, the CDR3 is TGTGCCAGCAGTCCTGGGGAGCTAGTGGGGTCGAACACCGGGGAGCTGTTTATT. This sequence encodes CASSPGELVGSNTGELFI.

The chain has TRBV11-2 and TRBJ2-3; maybe TRBD2 (7 bases). The germline V gene encodes CDR1 SGHAT and CDR2 FQNNGV. The CDR3 loop spans 15 amino acids. CDR3 DNA: TGTGTCTACACCCTGGGGGGGGGCCACACAGATACGCAGTATTTT. Translating it yields CVYTLGGGHTDTQYF.

The chain is built from TRBV12-3 or TRBV12-4 and TRBJ1-2; D is perhaps TRBD1 (5 bases). The ends were cut back, 6 bases at V and 8 bases at J, with 13 bases in the middle. The CDR3 runs to 12 residues. The CDR3: CASRSWGKGYTF. The DNA for the CDR3 is TGTGCCAGCAGATCATGGGGCAAAGGCTACACCTTC.

Comment on this clonotype: The junction departs from the called germline gene at one end, perhaps through a read error. The chain couples TRBV6-5 to TRBJ2-3; weak D call: TRBD2 (6 bases). This CDR3 is 14 amino acids long. Germline values: CDR1 MNHEY, CDR2 SVGAGI. The CDR3 bases are TGTGCCAGCTCTGGAGGGAGAAGCACACATACGCAGTATTTT. Amino acid sequence: CASSGGRSTHTQYF.

This clonotype was observed a handful of times. This chain joins TRBV7-3 and TRBJ2-2; tentative D call: TRBD1 (6 bases). This CDR3 contains 15 residues. CDR1 is SGHTA and CDR2 is FQGTGA in the germline V gene. The V end was cut by 1 base, the J end by 8 bases, with 14 bases between. CDR3 loop: CASSLSSGVGGELFF. In DNA form, the CDR3 reads TGTGCCAGCAGCTTAAGCTCAGGGGTCGGTGGGGAGCTGTTTTTT.

The chain uses TRBV7-9 and TRBJ1-2, with 8 bases lining up with TRBD1. The CDR3 consists of 16 residues. V shed 5 bases and J 8 bases; nucleotides not matched to a gene: 16. CDR1 SEHNR and CDR2 FQNEAQ come from the germline V gene (reference sequence). CDR3 in DNA: TGTGCCAGCAGCAGCTTAAACATAGGGACAGGCTCGGGCTACACCTTC. It is translated as CASSSLNIGTGSGYTF.

This clonotype came up a few times. A much larger clone differs from this one at a single base, so this may be a read error. This chain uses TRBV6-5 with TRBJ2-7; D might be TRBD1 or TRBD2, each matching 5 bases. The CDR3 is 13 amino acids. V was clipped by 8 bases and J by 6 bases, with 17 bases between them. CDR1 and CDR2 from the germline V gene are MNHEY and SVGAGI. CDR3 DNA sequence: TGTGCCAGCGGGGACGACCAGTTGGGCGAGCAGTACTTC. Its protein product is CASGDDQLGEQYF.

A remark on this clonotype: A much larger clonotype is one base distant, so this may be a read error. V gene TRBV6-2 or TRBV6-3 combines with J gene TRBJ2-7, with D maybe TRBD1 (5 bases). Germline loops: CDR1 MNHEY, CDR2 SVGEGT. This CDR3 has 13 residues. The DNA for the CDR3 is TGTGCCAGCAGTATTTTTCAGGGCCGCGAGCATTACTTC. Its protein is CASSIFQGREHYF.

As concerns this clonotype: A read error may produce the germline difference seen at one junction end. The chain has TRBV6-5 and TRBJ1-4, with 8 nucleotides matching TRBD1. This CDR3 spans 16 amino acids. The V gene's germline CDR1 is MNHEY and CDR2 SVGAGI. The CDR3 nucleotides read TGTGCCAGCAGACCCGATGGCAGGGGGCTGAATGAAAAATTGTTTTTT. It codes for CASRPDGRGLNEKLFF.

The chain combines TRBV7-9 with TRBJ1-1, with D maybe TRBD1 (6 bases). Germline CDR1 SEHNR, CDR2 FQNEAQ (reference sequence). This CDR3 region has 13 residues. V lost 7 bases to trimming and J lost 7 bases, with 16 bases between them. The CDR3: CASNEQGIIEAFF. The CDR3 DNA sequence: TGTGCCAGCAACGAACAGGGAATTATTGAAGCTTTCTTT.

As regards this clonotype: At one end the junction does not follow the germline gene, possibly because of a read error. The chain carries TRBV6-5 and TRBJ2-2; TRBD2 matches at 8 bases. This CDR3 has 16 amino acids. Germline values: CDR1 MNHEY, CDR2 SVGAGI. CDR3 DNA sequence: TGTGCCAGCAGCAGAAGACTTAGCGGGATCACCGGGGAGCAGTTTTTT. Amino acid sequence: CASSRRLSGITGEQFF.

Comments on this clonotype: A much bigger clone sits one base away, suggesting this may be a read error. V and J are TRBV4-1 and TRBJ1-1; a weak D match, TRBD1 (6 bases). The V gene's germline CDR1 is MGHRA and CDR2 YSYEKL. Trimming removed 0 bases at V and 5 bases at J, with 13 bases between. The CDR3 has 15 amino acids. DNA for the CDR3: TGCGCCAGCAGCCAAGATCCCATAGGGGGTACTGAAGCTTTCTTT. Its translation: CASSQDPIGGTEAFF.

A few counts support this clonotype. Just one base apart from a much larger clone, this may be a read error. This chain connects TRBV6-1 to TRBJ2-7; 9 nucleotides agree with TRBD2. Germline assignment: CDR1 MNHNS and CDR2 SASEGT. The CDR3 length is 14 residues. The CDR3 sequence is CASSEVIAGDELYF. The CDR3 DNA sequence: TGTGCCAGCAGTGAAGTGATAGCGGGAGACGAGCTGTACTTC.

Regarding this clonotype: One end of the junction fails to match germline, which may point to a read error. This chain uses TRBV4-3 with TRBJ2-1; no clear D gene. Germline V gene lookup returns CDR1 LGHNA and CDR2 YSLEER. The CDR3 runs to 17 residues. CDR3 sequence: CANSQDLVRAAGDEQFF. In nucleotides, the CDR3 is TGCGCCAACAGCCAAGATTTGGTTAGGGCAGCTGGAGATGAGCAGTTCTTC.

The CDR3 region is CASSPGTYRGTGDYSNQPQHF. DNA for the CDR3: TGCGCCAGCAGCCCGGGAACCTATCGTGGGACAGGGGATTATAGCAATCAGCCCCAGCATTTT. The rearrangement links TRBV4-3 to TRBJ1-5, with 10 positions matching TRBD1. Trimming at V came to 4 bases and at J to 0 bases, leaving 18 bases not matched to a gene. The V gene's germline CDR1 is LGHNA and CDR2 YSLEER. CDR3 length: 21 amino acids.

The count of this clonotype is one. At one boundary the junction diverges from the germline segment, which might be a read error. The chain joins TRBV4-1 to TRBJ2-2; 7 positions agree with TRBD1. Germline CDR1 and CDR2: MGHRA and YSYEKL. This CDR3 has 15 amino acids. Written as DNA, the CDR3 is TGCGCCATCAGCCCGACAGGGACGAACACCGGGGAGCTGTTTTTT. This sequence encodes CAISPTGTNTGELFF.

This clonotype was found a few times. A read error may be the cause here, since a much bigger clone is one base away. The chain carries TRBV12-3 or TRBV12-4 and TRBJ2-7; D call uncertain. CDR3 length equals 12 residues. The CDR3 nucleotides read TGTGTCAGCAGTTTGGGGACCTACGAGCAGTACTTC. Translation: CVSSLGTYEQYF.